A single sample gave rise to the 31 T cell receptor beta chains below, sequenced in a study of blood T cell repertoires in COVID-19. Assay used: immunoSEQ multiplex PCR; TCRdb lists only in-frame clones, some missing. The sample lists approximately 290,000 clones; 90% were seen once. The sample taken for sequencing was PBMCs or T cells enriched from blood (not recorded which). The receptors derive from a woman in her twenties or thirties who had recovered from COVID-19.

The V call is TRBV7-3, the J call TRBJ2-5; TRBD2 matches at 11 bases. The CDR3 is 15 residues long. The germline V gene has CDR1 SGHTA and CDR2 FQGTGA. The V gene end was trimmed by 3 bases and the J gene end by 5 bases; junction bases not matched to a gene: 5. The CDR3 here is CASSFLAGGQETQYF. In DNA form, the CDR3 reads TGTGCCAGCAGCTTCCTAGCGGGAGGTCAGGAGACCCAGTACTTC.

This clone was seen only once. CDR3 coding DNA: TGTGCCAGCAGTGACCGGGACTCAGCCTACAATGAGCAGTTCTTC. Protein product: CASSDRDSAYNEQFF. J is TRBJ2-1 and V is TRBV6-2 or TRBV6-3, with D possibly matching TRBD2 (6 bases). Trimming took 5 bases from V and 2 from J, leaving 13 bases between them. CDR1 and CDR2 (germline): MNHEY, SVGEGT. The CDR3 spans 15 residues.

This chain joins TRBV5-8 and TRBJ1-3; D unresolved. Trimming removed 3 bases at V and 0 bases at J, with 7 bases between. The CDR3 spans 14 residues. The V gene's germline CDR1 is SGHTS and CDR2 YDEGEE. The CDR3 spells CASSSRGSGNTIYF. The DNA of the CDR3 is TGTGCCAGCAGCTCCCGGGGCTCTGGAAACACCATATATTTT.

V and J are TRBV4-1 and TRBJ2-7; 9 positions match TRBD1. The V gene's germline CDR1 is MGHRA and CDR2 YSYEKL. Germline trimming cut 5 bases from V and 2 bases from J; bases unmatched to any gene: 10. This CDR3 has 16 amino acids. CDR3 sequence: CASSKGQGPTTYEQYF. Written as DNA, the CDR3 is TGCGCCAGCAGCAAAGGACAGGGGCCCACCACCTACGAGCAGTACTTC.

The genes are TRBV5-1 and TRBJ2-4; 16 nucleotides align to TRBD2. This CDR3 is built from 17 residues. The junction had 5 bases not matched to a gene; V was cut back by 4 bases and J by 4 bases. CDR1 is SGHRS, CDR2 YFSETQ, per germline. CDR3 loop: CASSPGTSGRDKNIQYF. CDR3 nucleotides: TGCGCCAGCAGCCCGGGGACTAGCGGGAGGGATAAAAACATTCAGTACTTC. Based on the CDR3 plus reference TRBV5-1 and TRBJ2-4, the full variable domain is KAGVTQTPRYLIKTRGQQVTLSCSPISGHRSVSWYQQTPGQGLQFLFEYFSETQRNKGNFPGRFSGRQFSNSRSEMNVSTLELGDSALYLCASSPGTSGRDKNIQYFGAGTRLSVL.

V usage is TRBV9 and J usage is TRBJ1-2; TRBD1 matches at 9 bases. CDR1 and CDR2 (germline): SGDLS, YYNGEE. J lost 4 bases, V lost 6 bases, and 7 bases had no gene match. The CDR3 totals 14 residues. The chain's CDR3 is CASTPRDRVYGYTF. Written as DNA, the CDR3 is TGTGCCAGCACACCCCGGGACAGGGTCTATGGCTACACCTTC.

The chain links TRBV29-1 to TRBJ2-3; D is perhaps TRBD2 (7 bases). CDR1 is SQVTM and CDR2 is ANQGSEA in the germline V gene. V lost 8 bases, J lost 1 base, and 19 bases lay in between. The CDR3 has 15 amino acids. CDR3 region: CSFSGGGARTDTQYF. CDR3 bases: TGCAGCTTCTCTGGTGGGGGGGCTCGCACAGATACGCAGTATTTT.

V usage is TRBV7-3 and J usage is TRBJ2-3; 9 nucleotides align to TRBD2. The J segment lost 5 bases and the V segment lost 4 bases, leaving 4 bases of the junction unmatched. Germline lookup yields CDR1 SGHTA and CDR2 FQGTGA. The CDR3 loop spans 14 amino acids. The CDR3 region is CASSSLAGVDTQYF. The DNA for the CDR3 is TGTGCCAGCAGCTCCTTAGCGGGAGTAGATACGCAGTATTTT.

This chain uses TRBV18 with TRBJ2-1; 11 positions match TRBD1. J was trimmed by 7 bases and V by 2 bases; bases with no gene match: 4. Looked up from germline, CDR1 is KGHSH and CDR2 is LQKENI. The CDR3 loop spans 15 amino acids. Written as DNA, the CDR3 is TGTGCCAGCTCACCAAGGACAGGGGGCGGGAATGAGCAGTTCTTC. Translation: CASSPRTGGGNEQFF. Based on the CDR3 plus reference TRBV18 and TRBJ2-1, the full variable domain is NAGVMQNPRHLVRRRGQEARLRCSPMKGHSHVYWYRQLPEEGLKFMVYLQKENIIDESGMPKERFSAEFPKEGPSILRIQQVVRGDSAAYFCASSPRTGGGNEQFFGPGTRLTVL.

The chain carries TRBV7-2 and TRBJ1-5, with 12 bases aligning to TRBD1. V shed 5 bases and J 6 bases; nucleotides not matched to a gene: 5. The CDR3 length is 15 residues. Looked up from germline, CDR1 is SGHTA and CDR2 is FQGNSA. CDR3 nucleotide sequence: TGTGCCAGCAGCCCGGGACAGGGGGCACTTCAGCCCCAGCATTTT. This translates into CASSPGQGALQPQHF.

The V gene is TRBV13, the J gene TRBJ2-5, with TRBD2 as a possible D gene (5 bases). Between the trimmed V and J ends, which lost 0 bases and 2 bases, there was a span of 13 bases. Germline V gene lookup returns CDR1 PRHDT and CDR2 FYEKMQ (reference sequence). The CDR3 covers 16 residues. In DNA form, the CDR3 reads TGTGCCAGCAGCTTAGGTCCTCGGGGTGGGCAAGAGACCCAGTACTTC. Encoded protein: CASSLGPRGGQETQYF.

The V call is TRBV28, the J call TRBJ2-7; the match to TRBD1 covers 8 bases. Trimming took 3 bases from V and 6 from J; bases not matched to a gene: 10. This CDR3 region has 15 residues. Germline V lookup: CDR1 MDHEN, CDR2 SYDVKM. The CDR3 loop reads CASSFPRTGLGEQYF. The CDR3 DNA follows: TGTGCCAGCAGTTTCCCCCGGACAGGGCTTGGCGAGCAGTACTTC.

The genes are TRBV4-1 and TRBJ1-2; possibly TRBD1 for D (5 bases). CDR1 and CDR2 from the germline V gene are MGHRA and YSYEKL. The V end was cut by 3 bases, the J end by 2 bases, with 16 bases between. The CDR3 covers 16 residues. The CDR3 loop reads CASSHLQDGGNYGYTF. Written as DNA, the CDR3 is TGCGCCAGCAGCCACCTACAGGACGGCGGAAACTATGGCTACACCTTC.

This sequence joins TRBV7-6 and TRBJ2-2; 9 bases are shared with TRBD2. The CDR3 is 16 amino acids. Germline-derived CDR1 and CDR2 are SGHVS and FNYEAQ. V was clipped by 5 bases and J by 1 base; unmatched bases: 5. CDR3 protein: CASSPLAGRNTGELFF. The CDR3 nucleotides are TGTGCCAGCAGCCCACTAGCGGGCCGGAACACCGGGGAGCTGTTTTTT.

This sequence joins TRBV4-1 and TRBJ2-7, with 15 nucleotides matching TRBD2. The CDR3 is 18 amino acids. Germline CDR1 reads MGHRA; CDR2 reads YSYEKL. Trimming at V came to 1 base and at J to 3 bases, leaving 7 bases not matched to a gene. The CDR3 nucleotides read TGCGCCAGCAGCCAAGGTACCGGGACTAGCGGGAGGTTCTACGAGCAGTACTTC. Translated, it gives CASSQGTGTSGRFYEQYF.

The chain employs TRBV13 and TRBJ2-1; 8 nucleotides align to TRBD2. With 5 bases clipped from V and 4 bases from J, the junction kept 25 bases outside the gene matches. Germline CDR1 reads PRHDT; CDR2 reads FYEKMQ (reference sequence). The CDR3 has 21 amino acids. The CDR3 nucleotides are TGTGCCAGCAGCGCCAGGGGTAAGGGTGGACCGGGACTAGGAAATTACAATGAGCAGTTCTTC. Translation: CASSARGKGGPGLGNYNEQFF.

This sequence joins TRBV30 and TRBJ1-2; D unresolved. Deletions cut 0 bases from V and 6 bases from J, with 11 bases between. Germline lookup yields CDR1 GTSNPN and CDR2 SVGIG (reference sequence). CDR3 length: 13 residues. The CDR3 sequence is CAWSVRRGDGYTF. For the CDR3, the DNA is TGTGCCTGGAGTGTACGACGGGGTGATGGCTACACCTTC.

The table lists this clone with many counts. This chain links TRBV4-3 with TRBJ1-6, with D maybe TRBD1 (5 bases). Trimming left V 6 bases short and J 10 bases short, with 16 bases between. This CDR3 has 14 amino acids. The germline CDR1 and CDR2 sequences are LGHNA and YSLEER. The CDR3 is CASSGAFRASPLHF. The CDR3 DNA sequence: TGCGCCAGCAGTGGGGCTTTCCGAGCCTCACCCCTCCACTTT.

The J gene is TRBJ2-7, the V gene TRBV19; possibly TRBD1 for D (8 bases). Germline V gene lookup returns CDR1 LNHDA and CDR2 SQIVND (reference sequence). V lost 9 bases to trimming and J lost 2 bases, with 17 bases between them. CDR3 length: 14 residues. In DNA, the CDR3 is TGTGCCAGCAAAAACAGGGGGGGTACCTACGAGCAGTACTTC. Residues: CASKNRGGTYEQYF.

The chain links TRBV6-5 to TRBJ1-2; a weak D match, TRBD1 (5 bases). V shed 6 bases and J shed 8 bases, with 19 bases lying between them. This CDR3 has 14 residues. Germline values: CDR1 MNHEY, CDR2 SVGAGI. The CDR3 reads CASRDGGLQGGYTF. Here the CDR3 DNA reads TGTGCCAGCAGGGACGGGGGACTGCAAGGCGGCTACACCTTC.

This chain uses TRBV7-3 with TRBJ2-1; possibly TRBD2 for D (5 bases). Germline CDR1 SGHTA, CDR2 FQGTGA. The V and J ends lost 0 bases and 1 base respectively, with 7 bases between them. CDR3 length equals 15 residues. The CDR3, as DNA: TGTGCCAGCAGCTTAACCGGGGAATCCTACAATGAGCAGTTCTTC. Protein product: CASSLTGESYNEQFF. The variable domain in full, with the rest retrieved from reference TRBV7-3 and TRBJ2-1, is GAGVSQTPSNKVTEKGKYVELRCDPISGHTALYWYRQSLGQGPEFLIYFQGTGAADDSGLPNDRFFAVRPEGSVSTLKIQRTERGDSAVYLCASSLTGESYNEQFFGPGTRLTVL.

The V call is TRBV5-4, the J call TRBJ1-2; 8 bases agree with TRBD1. Germline V gene data show CDR1 as SGHNT and CDR2 as YYREEE (reference sequence). J lost 9 bases, V lost 3 bases, and 10 bases had no gene match. The CDR3 covers 14 residues. CDR3 region: CASSSGADRDRYTF. The CDR3 nucleotides are TGTGCCAGCAGCTCCGGCGCGGACAGGGATCGCTACACCTTC.

J is TRBJ2-7 and V is TRBV4-3; 10 nucleotides align to TRBD2. CDR1 LGHNA and CDR2 YSLEER come from the germline V gene. The V gene end was trimmed by 0 bases and the J gene end by 2 bases; junction bases not matched to a gene: 4. The CDR3 totals 16 residues. CDR3 sequence reads: CASSQDRTSGTYEQYF. Written as DNA, the CDR3 is TGCGCCAGCAGCCAAGATCGAACTAGCGGGACCTACGAGCAGTACTTC.

This chain links TRBV15 with TRBJ2-1, with D tentatively TRBD2 (6 bases). With 1 base removed from V and 8 bases from J, the gap between germline ends came to 12 bases. CDR3 size: 14 residues. Germline CDR1 reads LNHNV; CDR2 reads YYDKDF (reference sequence). The CDR3 sequence is CATSRGDSRYEQFF. CDR3 in DNA: TGTGCCACCAGCAGAGGGGACTCCAGATATGAGCAGTTCTTC.

V usage is TRBV7-2 and J usage is TRBJ2-3; a weak D match, TRBD2 (6 bases). Germline loops: CDR1 SGHTA, CDR2 FQGNSA. Trimming took off 4 bases at V and 1 base at J, with 12 bases between the two ends. The CDR3 contains 15 residues. The chain's CDR3 is CASSSSGLGTDTQYF. The CDR3 DNA reads as TGTGCCAGCAGCTCAAGCGGGCTAGGCACAGATACGCAGTATTTT.

The CDR3 DNA reads TGTGCCAGCAGCGCTACAGCGGGAGGGCCCTACGAGCAGTACTTC. It specifies CASSATAGGPYEQYF. This rearrangement joins TRBV6-5 to TRBJ2-7, with 10 bases aligning to TRBD2. The CDR3 extends over 15 amino acids. With 6 bases clipped from V and 2 bases from J, the junction kept 7 bases outside the gene matches. The germline V gene encodes CDR1 MNHEY and CDR2 SVGAGI.

The V gene is TRBV30, the J gene TRBJ1-3; a weak D match, TRBD1 (5 bases). Trimming shortened V by 0 bases and J by 4 bases, and 13 bases separated the two germline ends. Germline loops: CDR1 GTSNPN, CDR2 SVGIG (reference sequence). The CDR3 runs to 15 residues. DNA of the CDR3: TGTGCCTGGAGTGTACGGGGACTTTTCGGAAACACCATATATTTT. It yields the protein CAWSVRGLFGNTIYF.

The CDR3 bases are TGTGCCAGCAGTTTTATCGGGAGGGGGTCCTACAATGAGCAGTTCTTC. This gives the protein CASSFIGRGSYNEQFF. The V gene is TRBV28, the J gene TRBJ2-1, with 8 nucleotides matching TRBD2. Germline-derived CDR1 and CDR2 are MDHEN and SYDVKM. CDR3 length: 16 amino acids. V gave up 3 bases and J gave up 1 base; unmatched junction bases: 5.

The chain couples TRBV21-1 to TRBJ2-7; the table's D call of TRBD2 was not tested on the DNA. TRBV21-1 is a pseudogene segment. CDR3 length: 20 amino acids. DNA of the CDR3: TGTGCCAGCAGAACATACACGCTCAGGAGATTCGAGCGGGACTCCTACGAGCAGTACTTC. It encodes CASRTYTLRRFERDSYEQYF.

The V call is TRBV3-1 (or the pseudogene TRBV3-2), the J call TRBJ1-2; no clear D gene. Germline V gene data show CDR1 as LGHDT and CDR2 as YNNKEL (reference sequence). Trimming took off 2 bases at V and 4 bases at J, with 17 bases between the two ends. CDR3 length equals 16 residues. CDR3 sequence: CASSQRFNSPVYGYTF. The CDR3, as DNA: TGTGCCAGCAGCCAAAGGTTTAACAGCCCCGTCTATGGCTACACCTTC.

The chain couples TRBV4-2 to TRBJ2-1, with TRBD2 identical over 13 bases. V was clipped by 3 bases and J by 8 bases; unmatched bases: 16. Germline lookup yields CDR1 LGHNA and CDR2 YNFKEQ. The CDR3 extends over 19 amino acids. CDR3 loop: CASSHGIIGLAGVEDEQFF. For the CDR3, the DNA is TGTGCCAGCAGCCATGGGATTATTGGACTAGCGGGAGTTGAGGATGAGCAGTTCTTC.